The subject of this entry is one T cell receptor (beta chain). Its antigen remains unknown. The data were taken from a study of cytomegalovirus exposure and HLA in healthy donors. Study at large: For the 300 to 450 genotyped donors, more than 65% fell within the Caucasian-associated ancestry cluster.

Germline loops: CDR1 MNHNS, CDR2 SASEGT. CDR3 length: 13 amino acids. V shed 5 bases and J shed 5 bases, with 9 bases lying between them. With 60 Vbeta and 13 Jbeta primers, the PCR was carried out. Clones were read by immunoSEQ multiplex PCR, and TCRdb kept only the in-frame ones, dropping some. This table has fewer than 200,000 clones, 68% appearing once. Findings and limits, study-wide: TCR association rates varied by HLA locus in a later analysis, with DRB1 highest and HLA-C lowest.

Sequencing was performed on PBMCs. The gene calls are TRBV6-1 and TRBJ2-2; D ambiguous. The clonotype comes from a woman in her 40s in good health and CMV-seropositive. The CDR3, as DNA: TGTGCCAGCAGTTTCTTCCCGACCGGGGAGCTGTTTTTT. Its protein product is CASSFFPTGELFF.